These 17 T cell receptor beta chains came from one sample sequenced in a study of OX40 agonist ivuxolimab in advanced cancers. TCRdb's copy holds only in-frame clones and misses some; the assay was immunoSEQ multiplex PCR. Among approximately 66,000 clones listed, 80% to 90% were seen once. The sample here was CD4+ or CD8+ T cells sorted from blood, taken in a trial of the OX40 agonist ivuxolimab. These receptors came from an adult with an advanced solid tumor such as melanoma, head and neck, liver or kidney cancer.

CDR3 amino acids: CASSIVYRGHGYTF. Written as DNA, the CDR3 is TGTGCCAGCAGCATAGTGTACAGGGGCCATGGCTACACCTTC. The chain recombines TRBV7-2 with TRBJ1-2, with 7 bases aligning to TRBD1. V gave up 5 bases and J gave up 6 bases; unmatched junction bases: 9. Germline loops: CDR1 SGHTA, CDR2 FQGNSA. The CDR3 loop spans 14 amino acids.

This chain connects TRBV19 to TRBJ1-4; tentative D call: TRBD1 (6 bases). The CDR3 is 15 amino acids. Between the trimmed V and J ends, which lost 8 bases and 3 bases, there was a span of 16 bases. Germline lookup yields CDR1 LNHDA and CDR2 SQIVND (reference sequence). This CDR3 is CASATLQGPNEKLFF. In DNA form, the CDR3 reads TGTGCCAGTGCGACCTTACAGGGCCCTAATGAAAAACTGTTTTTT.

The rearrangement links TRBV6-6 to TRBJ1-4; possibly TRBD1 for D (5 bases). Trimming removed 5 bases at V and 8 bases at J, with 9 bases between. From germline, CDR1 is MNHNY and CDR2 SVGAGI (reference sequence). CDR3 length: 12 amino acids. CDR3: CASSTSGEKLFF. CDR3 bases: TGTGCCAGCAGTACTTCAGGGGAAAAACTGTTTTTT.

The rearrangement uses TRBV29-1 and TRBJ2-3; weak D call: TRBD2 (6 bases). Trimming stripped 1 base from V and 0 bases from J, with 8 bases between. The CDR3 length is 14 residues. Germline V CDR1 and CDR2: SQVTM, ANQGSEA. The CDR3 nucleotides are TGCAGCGTTGAAGCGGGAGAGAGCACAGATACGCAGTATTTT. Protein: CSVEAGESTDTQYF.

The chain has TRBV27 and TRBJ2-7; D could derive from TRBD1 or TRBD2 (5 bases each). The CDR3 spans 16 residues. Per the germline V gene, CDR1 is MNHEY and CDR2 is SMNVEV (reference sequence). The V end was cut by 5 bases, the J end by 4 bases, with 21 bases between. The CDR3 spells CASSKAGAAGWYEQYF. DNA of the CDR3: TGTGCCAGCAGTAAGGCCGGGGCAGCCGGGTGGTACGAGCAGTACTTC.

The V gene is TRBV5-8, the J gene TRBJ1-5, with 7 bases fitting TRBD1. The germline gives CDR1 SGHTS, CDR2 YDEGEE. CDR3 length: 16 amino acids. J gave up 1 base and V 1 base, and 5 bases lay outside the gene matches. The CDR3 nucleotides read TGTGCCAGCAGCTTGTGGCAGGGGGGAAGCAATCAGCCCCAGCATTTT. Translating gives CASSLWQGGSNQPQHF.

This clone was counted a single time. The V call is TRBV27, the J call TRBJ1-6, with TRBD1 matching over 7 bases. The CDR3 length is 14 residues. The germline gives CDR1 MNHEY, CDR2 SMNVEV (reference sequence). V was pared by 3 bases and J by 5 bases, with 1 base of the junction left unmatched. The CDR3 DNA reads TGTGCCAGCAGTTTGACAGGGAATAATTCACCCCTCCACTTT. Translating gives CASSLTGNNSPLHF.

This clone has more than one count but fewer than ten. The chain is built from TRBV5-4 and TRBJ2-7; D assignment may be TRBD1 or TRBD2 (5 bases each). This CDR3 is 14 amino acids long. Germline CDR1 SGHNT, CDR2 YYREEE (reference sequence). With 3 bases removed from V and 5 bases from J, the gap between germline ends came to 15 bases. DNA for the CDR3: TGTGCCAGCAGCTCTCCGGGACCCCCACACGAGCAGTACTTC. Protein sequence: CASSSPGPPHEQYF.

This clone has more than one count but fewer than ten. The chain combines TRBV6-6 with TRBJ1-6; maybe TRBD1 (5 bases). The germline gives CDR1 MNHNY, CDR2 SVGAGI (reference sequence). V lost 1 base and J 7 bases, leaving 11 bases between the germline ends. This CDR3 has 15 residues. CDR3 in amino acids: CASSYLGVGNSPLHF. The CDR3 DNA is TGTGCCAGCAGTTACTTAGGGGTGGGAAATTCACCCCTCCACTTT.

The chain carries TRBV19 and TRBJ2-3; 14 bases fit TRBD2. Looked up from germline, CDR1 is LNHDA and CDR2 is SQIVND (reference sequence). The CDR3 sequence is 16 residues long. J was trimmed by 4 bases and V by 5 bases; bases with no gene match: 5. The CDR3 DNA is TGTGCCAGTAGTCCCCGACTAGCGGGAGGGTCAGATACGCAGTATTTT. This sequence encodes CASSPRLAGGSDTQYF.

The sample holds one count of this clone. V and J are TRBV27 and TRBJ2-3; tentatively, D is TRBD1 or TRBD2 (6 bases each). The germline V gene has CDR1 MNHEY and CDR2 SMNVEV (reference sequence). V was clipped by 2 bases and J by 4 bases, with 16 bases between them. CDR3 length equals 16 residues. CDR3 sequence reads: CASSLEGRGVADTQYF. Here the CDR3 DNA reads TGTGCCAGCAGTTTAGAGGGAAGGGGGGTAGCAGATACGCAGTATTTT.

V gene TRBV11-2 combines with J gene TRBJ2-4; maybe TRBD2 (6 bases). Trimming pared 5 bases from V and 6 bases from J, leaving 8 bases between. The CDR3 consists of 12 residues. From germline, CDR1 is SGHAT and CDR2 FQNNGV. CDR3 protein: CASSRGANIQYF. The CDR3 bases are TGTGCCAGCAGCCGCGGGGCAAACATTCAGTACTTC. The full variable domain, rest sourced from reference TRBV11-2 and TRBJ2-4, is EAGVAQSPRYKIIEKRQSVAFWCNPISGHATLYWYQQILGQGPKLLIQFQNNGVVDDSQLPKDRFSAERLKGVDSTLKIQPAKLEDSAVYLCASSRGANIQYFGAGTRLSVL.

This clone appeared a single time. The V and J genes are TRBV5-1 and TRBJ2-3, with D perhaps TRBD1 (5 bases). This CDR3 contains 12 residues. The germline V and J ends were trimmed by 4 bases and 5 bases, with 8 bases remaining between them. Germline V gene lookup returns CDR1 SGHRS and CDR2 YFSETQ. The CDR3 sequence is CASSIDRDTQYF. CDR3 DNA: TGCGCCAGCAGCATCGACAGAGATACGCAGTATTTT.

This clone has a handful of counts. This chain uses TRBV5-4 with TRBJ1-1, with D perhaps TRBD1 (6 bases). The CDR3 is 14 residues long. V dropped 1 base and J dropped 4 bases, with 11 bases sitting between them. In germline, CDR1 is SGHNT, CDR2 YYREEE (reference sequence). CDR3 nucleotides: TGTGCCAGCAGCTTGCAGGGGTTAGGCACTGAAGCTTTCTTT. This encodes CASSLQGLGTEAFF.

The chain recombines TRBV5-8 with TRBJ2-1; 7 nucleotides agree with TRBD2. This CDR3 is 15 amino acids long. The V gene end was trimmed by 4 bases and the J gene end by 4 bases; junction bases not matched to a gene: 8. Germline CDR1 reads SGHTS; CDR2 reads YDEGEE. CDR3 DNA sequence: TGTGCCAGCAGCCTAGGACTAGATCCTTACAATGAGCAGTTCTTC. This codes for CASSLGLDPYNEQFF.

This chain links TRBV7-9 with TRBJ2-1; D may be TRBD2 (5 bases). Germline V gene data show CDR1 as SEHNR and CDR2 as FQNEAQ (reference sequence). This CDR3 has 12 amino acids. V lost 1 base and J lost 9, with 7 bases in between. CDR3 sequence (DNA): TGTGCCAGCAGCTTAGTTGGGAGTGAGCAGTTCTTC. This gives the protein CASSLVGSEQFF. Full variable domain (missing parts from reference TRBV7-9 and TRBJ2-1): DTGVSQNPRHKITKRGQNVTFRCDPISEHNRLYWYRQTLGQGPEFLTYFQNEAQLEKSRLLSDRFSAERPKGSFSTLEIQRTEQGDSAMYLCASSLVGSEQFFGPGTRLTVL.

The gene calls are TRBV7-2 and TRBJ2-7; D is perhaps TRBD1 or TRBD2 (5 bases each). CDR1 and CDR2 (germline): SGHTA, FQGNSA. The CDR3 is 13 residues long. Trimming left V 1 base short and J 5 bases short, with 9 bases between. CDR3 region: CASSLGWGNEQYF. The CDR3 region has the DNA TGTGCCAGCAGCTTAGGGTGGGGGAACGAGCAGTACTTC.